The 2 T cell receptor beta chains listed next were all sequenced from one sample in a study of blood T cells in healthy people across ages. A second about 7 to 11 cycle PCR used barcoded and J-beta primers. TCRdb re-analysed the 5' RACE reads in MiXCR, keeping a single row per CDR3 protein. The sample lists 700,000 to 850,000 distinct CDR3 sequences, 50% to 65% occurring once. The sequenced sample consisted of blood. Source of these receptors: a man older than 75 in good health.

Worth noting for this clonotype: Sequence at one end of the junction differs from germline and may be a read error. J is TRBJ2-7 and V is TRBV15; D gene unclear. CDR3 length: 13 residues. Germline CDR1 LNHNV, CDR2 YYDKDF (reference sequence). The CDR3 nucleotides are TGTGCCACCAGCCGAGACGGCCCCTACGAGCAGTACTTC. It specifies CATSRDGPYEQYF.

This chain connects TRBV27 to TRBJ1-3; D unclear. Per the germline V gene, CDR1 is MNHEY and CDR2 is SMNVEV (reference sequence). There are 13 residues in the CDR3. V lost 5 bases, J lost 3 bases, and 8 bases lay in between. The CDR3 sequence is CASSRRDGNTIYF. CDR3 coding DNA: TGTGCCAGCAGTCGGAGGGATGGAAACACCATATATTTT.